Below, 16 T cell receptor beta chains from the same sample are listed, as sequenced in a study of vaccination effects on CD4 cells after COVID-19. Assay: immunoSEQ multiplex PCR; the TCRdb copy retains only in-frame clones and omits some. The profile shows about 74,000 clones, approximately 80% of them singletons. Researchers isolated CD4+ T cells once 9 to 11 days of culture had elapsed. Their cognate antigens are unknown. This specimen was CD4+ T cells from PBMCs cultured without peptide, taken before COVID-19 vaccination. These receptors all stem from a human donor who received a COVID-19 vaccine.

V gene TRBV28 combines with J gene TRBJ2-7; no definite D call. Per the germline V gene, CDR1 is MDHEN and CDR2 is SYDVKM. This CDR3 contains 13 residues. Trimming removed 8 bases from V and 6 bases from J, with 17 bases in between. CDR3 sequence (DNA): TGTGCCAGCGAATCCCCCCCCATGGGCGAGCAGTACGTC. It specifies CASESPPMGEQYV.

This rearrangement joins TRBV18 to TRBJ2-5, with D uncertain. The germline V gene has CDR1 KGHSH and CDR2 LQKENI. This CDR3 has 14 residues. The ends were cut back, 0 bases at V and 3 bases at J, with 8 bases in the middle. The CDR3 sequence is CASSPPNRKETQYF. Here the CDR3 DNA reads TGTGCCAGCTCACCACCGAACAGAAAAGAGACCCAGTACTTC.

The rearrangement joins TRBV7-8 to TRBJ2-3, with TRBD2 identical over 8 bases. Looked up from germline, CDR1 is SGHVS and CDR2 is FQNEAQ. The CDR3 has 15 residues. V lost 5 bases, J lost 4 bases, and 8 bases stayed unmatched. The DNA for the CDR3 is TGTGCCAGCAGCCGCTGGACTAGCACGGCAGATACGCAGTATTTT. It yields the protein CASSRWTSTADTQYF.

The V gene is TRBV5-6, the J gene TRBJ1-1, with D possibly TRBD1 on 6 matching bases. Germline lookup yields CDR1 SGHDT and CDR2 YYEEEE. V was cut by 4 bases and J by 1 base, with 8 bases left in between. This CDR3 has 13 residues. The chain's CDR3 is CASSQTGNTEAFF. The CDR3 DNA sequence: TGTGCCAGCAGCCAGACAGGGAACACTGAAGCTTTCTTT.

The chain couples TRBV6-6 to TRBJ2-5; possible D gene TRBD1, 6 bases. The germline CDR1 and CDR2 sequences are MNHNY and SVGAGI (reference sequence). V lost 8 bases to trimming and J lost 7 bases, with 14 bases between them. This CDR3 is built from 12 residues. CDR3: CASARPGATQYF. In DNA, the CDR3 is TGTGCCAGCGCTCGACCAGGGGCGACCCAGTACTTC.

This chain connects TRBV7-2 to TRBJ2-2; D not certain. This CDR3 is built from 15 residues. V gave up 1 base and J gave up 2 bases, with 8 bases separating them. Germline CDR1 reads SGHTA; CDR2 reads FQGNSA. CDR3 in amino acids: CASSLVGSNTGELFF. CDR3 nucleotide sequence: TGTGCCAGCAGCTTAGTCGGATCCAACACCGGGGAGCTGTTTTTT.

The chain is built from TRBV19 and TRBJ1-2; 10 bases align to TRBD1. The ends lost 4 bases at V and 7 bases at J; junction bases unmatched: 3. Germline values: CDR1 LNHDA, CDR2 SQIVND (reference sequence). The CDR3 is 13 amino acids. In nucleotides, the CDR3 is TGTGCCAGTAGTAAGGGACAGGGGTTTGGCTACACCTTC. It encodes CASSKGQGFGYTF.

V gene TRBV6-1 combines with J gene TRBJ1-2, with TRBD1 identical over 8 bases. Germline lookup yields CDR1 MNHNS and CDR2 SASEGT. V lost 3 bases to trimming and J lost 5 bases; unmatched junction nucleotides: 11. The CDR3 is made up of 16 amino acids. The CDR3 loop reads CASSEDRALAGYGYTF. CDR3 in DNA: TGTGCCAGCAGTGAGGACAGGGCACTCGCGGGGTATGGCTACACCTTC.

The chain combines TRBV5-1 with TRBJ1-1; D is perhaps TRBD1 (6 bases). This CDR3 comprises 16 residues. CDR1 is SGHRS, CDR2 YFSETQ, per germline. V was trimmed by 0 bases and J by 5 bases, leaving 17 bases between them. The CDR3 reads CASSLGAWGAGTEAFF. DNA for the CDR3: TGCGCCAGCAGCTTGGGGGCTTGGGGGGCGGGTACTGAAGCTTTCTTT.

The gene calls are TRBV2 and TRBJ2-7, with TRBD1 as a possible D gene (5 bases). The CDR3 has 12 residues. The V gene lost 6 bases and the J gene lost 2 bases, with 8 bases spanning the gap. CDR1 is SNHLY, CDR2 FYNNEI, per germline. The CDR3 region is CASRVGAYEQYV. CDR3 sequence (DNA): TGTGCCAGCAGGGTAGGGGCCTACGAGCAGTACGTC.

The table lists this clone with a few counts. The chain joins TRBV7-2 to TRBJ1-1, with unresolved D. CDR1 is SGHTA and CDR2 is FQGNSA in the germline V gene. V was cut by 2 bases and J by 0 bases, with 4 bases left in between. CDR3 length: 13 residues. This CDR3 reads CASSLSVNTEAFF. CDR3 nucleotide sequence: TGTGCCAGCAGCTTATCAGTGAACACTGAAGCTTTCTTT.

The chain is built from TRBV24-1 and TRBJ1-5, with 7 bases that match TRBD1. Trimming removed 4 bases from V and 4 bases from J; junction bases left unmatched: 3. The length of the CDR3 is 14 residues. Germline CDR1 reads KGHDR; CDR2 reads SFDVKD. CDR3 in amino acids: CATSDPTGNQPQHF. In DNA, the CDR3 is TGTGCCACCAGTGACCCGACAGGGAATCAGCCCCAGCATTTT.

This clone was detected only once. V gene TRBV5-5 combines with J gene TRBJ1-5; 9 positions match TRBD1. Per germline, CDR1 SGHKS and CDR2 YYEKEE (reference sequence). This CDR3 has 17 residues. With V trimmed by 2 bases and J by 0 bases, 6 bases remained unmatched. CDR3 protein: CASSFGTGRDSNQPQHF. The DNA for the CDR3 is TGTGCCAGCAGCTTTGGGACAGGGCGCGATAGCAATCAGCCCCAGCATTTT.

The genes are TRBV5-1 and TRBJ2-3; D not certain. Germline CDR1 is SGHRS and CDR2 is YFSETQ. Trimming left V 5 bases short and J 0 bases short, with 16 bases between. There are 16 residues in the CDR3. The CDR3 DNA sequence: TGCGCCAGCAGTGAAGTATTGGCCCGAAGCACAGATACGCAGTATTTT. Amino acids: CASSEVLARSTDTQYF.

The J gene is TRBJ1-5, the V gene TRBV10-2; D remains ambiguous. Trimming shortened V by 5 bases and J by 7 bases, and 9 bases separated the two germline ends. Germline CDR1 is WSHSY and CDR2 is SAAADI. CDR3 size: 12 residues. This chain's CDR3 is CASSLRSQPQHF. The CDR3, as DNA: TGCGCCAGCAGTTTAAGGTCCCAGCCCCAGCATTTT.

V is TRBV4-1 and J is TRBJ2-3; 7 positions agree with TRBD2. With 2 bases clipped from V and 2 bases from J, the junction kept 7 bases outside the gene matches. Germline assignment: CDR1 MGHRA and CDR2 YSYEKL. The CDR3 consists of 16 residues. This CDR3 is CASSQKGEGFTDTQYF. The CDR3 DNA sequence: TGCGCCAGCAGCCAAAAAGGGGAGGGATTCACAGATACGCAGTATTTT.